This record looks at one T cell receptor beta chain sequence and its context. Its specificity is not known. These data originate in a study of T-cell reconstitution after alpha-beta-depleted transplantation in children. Preparation of the TCRbeta library was carried out with unique molecular identifiers. TCRdb reprocessed the PCR reads with MiXCR, giving one entry per CDR3 protein. This table has 200,000 to 250,000 distinct CDR3 sequences, about 8.7% appearing once. The CDR3 loop spans 13 amino acids. V was shortened by 4 bases and J by 1 base, with 10 bases between the two germline ends. In germline, CDR1 is SQVTM, CDR2 ANQGSEA. Study-level findings and limits: After transplant, at about two months, alpha-beta T cells were reportedly derived from several hundred expanded graft clones.

The TCR was taken from a male patient aged 2-10 years who had a stem cell transplant for acute myeloid leukemia, so the T cells may come from the graft donor. Specimen: PBMCs, mostly from graft donor cells, collected 360 days after TCRalphabeta/CD19-depleted stem cell transplant. The chain carries TRBV29-1 and TRBJ1-1, with D possibly TRBD1 on 5 matching bases. In nucleotides, the CDR3 is TGCAGCGTTGTGGGGCAGGGGAACACTGAAGCTTTCTTT. Translating gives CSVVGQGNTEAFF. The complete variable domain, with remaining parts taken from reference TRBV29-1 and TRBJ1-1, reads SAVISQKPSRDICQRGTSLTIQCQVDSQVTMMFWYRQQPGQSLTLIATANQGSEATYESGFVIDKFPISRPNLTFSTLTVSNMSPEDSSIYLCSVVGQGNTEAFFGQGTRLTVV.